These 4 T cell receptor beta chains were sequenced from one sample in a study of blood T cell repertoires in COVID-19. Produced via immunoSEQ multiplex PCR; TCRdb's table is partial and in-frame only. The sample carries approximately 160,000 clones, roughly 84% recorded once. The material sequenced was peripheral blood. The receptor source for this set is a man between 18 and 29 years old with active or convalescent COVID-19.

There are many counts of this clone. The J gene is TRBJ2-7, the V gene TRBV24-1; 13 bases fit TRBD2. After removal of 0 bases from V and 4 bases from J, the junction contained 2 bases not matched to a gene. CDR3 length: 16 residues. Per the germline V gene, CDR1 is KGHDR and CDR2 is SFDVKD. DNA of the CDR3: TGTGCCACCAGTGATTTGCCGGGACTAGCGGGATACGAGCAGTACTTC. It yields the protein CATSDLPGLAGYEQYF.

The chain combines TRBV4-2 with TRBJ2-7; 7 bases map to TRBD2. The CDR3 contains 13 residues. The V gene end was trimmed by 4 bases and the J gene end by 5 bases; junction bases not matched to a gene: 5. Germline V gene lookup returns CDR1 LGHNA and CDR2 YNFKEQ. Here the CDR3 DNA reads TGTGCCAGCAGCCGCACTAGCGATCACGAGCAGTACTTC. Its protein product is CASSRTSDHEQYF.

This chain uses TRBV15 with TRBJ1-3; no clear D. The CDR3 contains 12 residues. Germline V gene data show CDR1 as LNHNV and CDR2 as YYDKDF (reference sequence). V shed 5 bases and J shed 0 bases, with 2 bases lying between them. DNA for the CDR3: TGTGCCACCAGCCTCTCTGGAAACACCATATATTTT. Encoded protein: CATSLSGNTIYF.

The gene calls are TRBV11-1 and TRBJ2-7; 9 positions agree with TRBD2. This CDR3 has 15 residues. The trim removed 5 bases at V and 2 bases at J, leaving 7 bases unmatched. The germline gives CDR1 SGHAT, CDR2 FQDESV (reference sequence). The CDR3 region has the DNA TGTGCCAGCAGCCCCTTTAGCGGGGGAGCCTACGAGCAGTACTTC. This translates into CASSPFSGGAYEQYF.